Detailed here is one TCR beta chain. Its antigen is unknown. The record originates from a study of somatic mutations in cytotoxic T cells in rheumatoid arthritis. On the study more broadly: Blood (around 27 ml EDTA) from each patient was taken right after diagnosis, before any treatment.

CD4+ cells and CD8+ cells were each obtained through positive magnetic bead selection, and their purity was assessed by flow cytometry. This CDR3 comprises 15 residues. Germline V gene data show CDR1 as SGHVS and CDR2 as FQNEAQ. V lost 5 bases to trimming and J lost 4 bases, with 15 bases between them. Produced via immunoSEQ multiplex PCR; TCRdb's table is partial and in-frame only. The top ten hold more than 3.5% of the sample, which has about 23,000 clones, 80% to 90% seen once. Findings and caveats of the study: For rheumatoid arthritis patients, CD8+ clonality increased with age, whereas it did not in healthy controls.

This rearrangement joins TRBV7-8 to TRBJ2-1, with a tentative D call TRBD2 (5 bases). This clonotype was obtained from an adult with rheumatoid arthritis. Sequencing was performed on CD8+ T cells sorted from blood. The CDR3 DNA follows: TGTGCCAGCAGCCCTACAGAGGGCTTTTACAATGAGCAGTTCTTC. It encodes CASSPTEGFYNEQFF. Variable domain in full (rest from reference TRBV7-8 and TRBJ2-1): GAGVSQSPRYKVAKRGQDVALRCDPISGHVSLFWYQQALGQGPEFLTYFQNEAQLDKSGLPSDRFFAERPEGSVSTLKIQRTQQEDSAVYLCASSPTEGFYNEQFFGPGTRLTVL.